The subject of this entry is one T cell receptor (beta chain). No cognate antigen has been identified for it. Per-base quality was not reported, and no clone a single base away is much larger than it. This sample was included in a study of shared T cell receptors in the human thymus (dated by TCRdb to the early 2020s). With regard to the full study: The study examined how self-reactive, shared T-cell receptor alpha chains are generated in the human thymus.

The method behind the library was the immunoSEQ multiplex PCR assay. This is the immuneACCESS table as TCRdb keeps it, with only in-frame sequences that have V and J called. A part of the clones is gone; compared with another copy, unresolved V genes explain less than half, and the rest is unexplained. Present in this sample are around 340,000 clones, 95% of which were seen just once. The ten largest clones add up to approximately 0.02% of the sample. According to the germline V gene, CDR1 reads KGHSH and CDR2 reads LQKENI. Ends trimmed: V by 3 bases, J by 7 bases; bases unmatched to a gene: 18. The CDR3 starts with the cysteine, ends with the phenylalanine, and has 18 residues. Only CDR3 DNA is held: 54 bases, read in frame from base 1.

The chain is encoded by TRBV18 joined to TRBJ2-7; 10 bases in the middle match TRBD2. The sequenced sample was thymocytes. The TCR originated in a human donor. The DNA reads TGTGCCAGCTCACCCCCAGGGCTAGCGGGAGTGGGGTTTGAGGAGCAGTACTTC. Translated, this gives CASSPPGLAGVGFEEQYF.